Listed below are T cell receptor beta chains from one sample, sequenced in a study of shared clonotypes between healthy human individuals. Repertoires were generated with immunoSEQ multiplex PCR, while TCRdb's copy carries only in-frame clones and drops some. This table holds about 1 million clones, about 76% found once. The sequencing sample was made of memory CD4+ T cells sorted from blood. The receptor source for this set is a man younger than 35 in good health. Both conserved end residues are part of each CDR3. The D gene is left open where the match is weak. Clone size is stated in some rows and not others, as once, few, many or a class when expanded.

V	J	D	size	DNA	CDR3
TRBV10-3	TRBJ2-3	TRBD1	NA	TGTGCCTCCAGGGGACAGGGCGGTTGGGATACGCAGTATTTT	CASRGQGGWDTQYF
TRBV30	TRBJ1-1	NA	NA	TGTGCCTGGGGGGGGCCGCGGGGCACTGAAGCTTTCTTT	CAWGGPRGTEAFF
TRBV19	TRBJ2-1	TRBD1	NA	TGTGCCAGTAGTATCCCTTACAGGGGCACGGGGAATGAGCAGTTCTTC	CASSIPYRGTGNEQFF
TRBV11-3	TRBJ2-7	NA	NA	TGTGCCAGCAGCTTAGCGGTCAGGGGTCTTGACGAGCAGTACTTC	CASSLAVRGLDEQYF
TRBV5-1	TRBJ2-7	TRBD2	NA	TGCGCCAGCAGGCGTCTAGCGGACTCCTACGAGCAGTACTTC	CASRRLADSYEQYF
TRBV7-7	TRBJ2-6	NA	NA	TGTGCTAGCAGCCCTAGCCTTGGGGCCAACGTCCTGACTTTC	CASSPSLGANVLTF
TRBV30	TRBJ2-7	NA	NA	TGTGCCTGGAAAATACCCGGGCCAGCCTACGAGCAGTACTTC	CAWKIPGPAYEQYF
TRBV6-5	TRBJ2-3	TRBD1	NA	TGTGCCAGCAGCCCCGGGACAGAGAAAAGGTATACGCAGTATTTT	CASSPGTEKRYTQYF
TRBV7-2	TRBJ1-5	TRBD1	NA	TGTGCCAGCAGTACGGGACAGGGTTGGCAGCCCCAGCATTTT	CASSTGQGWQPQHF
TRBV19	TRBJ2-2	NA	NA	TGTGCCAGTAGTAAATACACCGGGGAGCTGTTTTTT	CASSKYTGELFF
TRBV10-1	TRBJ2-2	NA	NA	TGCGCCAGCAGTTTCAGTGGGACCGGGGAGCTGTTTTTT	CASSFSGTGELFF
TRBV18	TRBJ1-6	NA	NA	TGTGCCAGCTCACCACGCCTTGGAGGGGATTCACCCCTCCACTTT	CASSPRLGGDSPLHF
TRBV7-2	TRBJ2-3	TRBD2	few	TGTGCCAGCAGCTTACAGGCGGGAGGCATGGATACGCAGTATTTT	CASSLQAGGMDTQYF
TRBV5-1	TRBJ2-1	TRBD2	many	TGCGCCAGCAGCTTCTCCAGCGGGGGAGGCTATGAGCAGTTCTTC	CASSFSSGGGYEQFF
TRBV6-1	TRBJ1-4	NA	NA	TGTGCCAGCAGTGAAGCGCGATCCGGTCAAAATGAAAAACTGTTTTTT	CASSEARSGQNEKLFF
TRBV10-3	TRBJ2-1	NA	NA	TGTGCCATGGGGACTCACGGCAACAATGAGCAGTTCTTC	CAMGTHGNNEQFF
TRBV10-2	TRBJ2-2	NA	NA	TGCGCCAGCAGGGGAACCGGGTCAGGCACCGGGGAGCTGTTTTTT	CASRGTGSGTGELFF
TRBV28	TRBJ2-3	TRBD2	NA	TGTGCCACCGGACTAGCGGGGGGGCAAGATACGCAGTATTTT	CATGLAGGQDTQYF
TRBV28	TRBJ1-3	NA	NA	TGTGCCAGCAGTTCGGGCAGCGCTGGCTCTGGAAACACCATATATTTT	CASSSGSAGSGNTIYF
TRBV2	TRBJ1-6	NA	NA	TGTGCCAGCCGAGAGACGGGAAATTCACCCCTCCACTTT	CASRETGNSPLHF
TRBV7-9	TRBJ2-5	NA	NA	TGTGCCAGCAGCTTCGAGGCAGGGCAAGAGACCCAGTACTTC	CASSFEAGQETQYF
TRBV7-2	TRBJ2-7	TRBD2	NA	TGTGCCAGCAGCCCCGGACTAGCGGTTTTGGAGCAGTACTTC	CASSPGLAVLEQYF
TRBV19	TRBJ1-1	NA	NA	TGTGCCAGTAGTATGCGGCCTGGGGGGAACACTGAAGCTTTCTTT	CASSMRPGGNTEAFF
TRBV14	TRBJ1-1	NA	NA	TGTGCCAGCAGCCAAATAAGCACTGAAGCTTTCTTT	CASSQISTEAFF
TRBV7-2	TRBJ2-1	TRBD2	NA	TGTGCCAGCAGGGCCCCTGGGGGGCTAGCGGGGAATGAGCAGTTCTTC	CASRAPGGLAGNEQFF
TRBV5-1	TRBJ1-4	NA	NA	TGCGCCAGCAGCTTGGAACAGGGCGCGAGTGAAAAACTGTTTTTT	CASSLEQGASEKLFF
TRBV6-1	TRBJ1-1	TRBD1	few	TGTGCCAGCACGAGACAGGGCAGCACTGAAGCTTTCTTT	CASTRQGSTEAFF
TRBV30	TRBJ2-5	NA	few	TGTGCCTGGGGGAGCGGAAACCAAGAGACCCAGTACTTC	CAWGSGNQETQYF
TRBV10-3	TRBJ2-1	TRBD2	NA	TGTGCCATCAGCCCGCGGGGGGACTCCTACAATGAGCAGTTCTTC	CAISPRGDSYNEQFF
TRBV5-1	TRBJ2-1	TRBD2	NA	TGCGCCAGCAGCTTAGGACTAGCGGGAGTAAATGAGCAGTTCTTC	CASSLGLAGVNEQFF
TRBV5-5	TRBJ2-7	NA	NA	TGTGCCAGCAGCCCACGAGCTCTCATCAGTGAGGAGCAGTACTTC	CASSPRALISEEQYF
TRBV18	TRBJ1-2	TRBD1	NA	TGTGCCAGCTCACCAAGCGCACAGGGGTACTATGGCTACACCTTC	CASSPSAQGYYGYTF